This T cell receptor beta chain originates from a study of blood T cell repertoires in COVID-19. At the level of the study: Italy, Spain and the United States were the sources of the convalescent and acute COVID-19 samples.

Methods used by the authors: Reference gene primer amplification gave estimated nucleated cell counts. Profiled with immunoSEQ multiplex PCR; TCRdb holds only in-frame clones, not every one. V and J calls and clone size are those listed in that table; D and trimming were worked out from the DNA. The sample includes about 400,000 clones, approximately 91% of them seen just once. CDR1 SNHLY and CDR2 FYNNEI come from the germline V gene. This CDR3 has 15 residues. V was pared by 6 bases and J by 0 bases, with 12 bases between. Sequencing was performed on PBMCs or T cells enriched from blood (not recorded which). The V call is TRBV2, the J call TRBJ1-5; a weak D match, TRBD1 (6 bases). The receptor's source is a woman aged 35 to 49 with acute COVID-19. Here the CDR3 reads CASSGTPLSNQPQHF. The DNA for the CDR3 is TGTGCCAGCAGCGGGACACCCCTTAGCAATCAGCCCCAGCATTTT.